These 13 T cell receptor beta chains share one sample of origin, sequenced in a study of CD8+CD57+ T cells in acquired aplastic anemia. Genomic DNA acted as the template from which TCR beta VDJ combination and CDR3 sequence profiling were carried out. TCRdb analysed the reads with MiXCR anew, one entry per CDR3 protein. Among 450,000 to 600,000 distinct CDR3 sequences, around 32% were seen once, and the ten largest hold 0.7% to 1%. The patients chosen for sequencing had shown expansion of CD8+CD57+ cells (detected by flow cytometry). Sample: sorted CD4+, CD8+, or CD8+CD57+ T cells (not recorded which) from PBMCs. These receptors were taken from a human donor with aplastic anemia.

This chain joins TRBV7-9 and TRBJ1-3; the D gene is possibly TRBD1 (6 bases). The CDR3 sequence is 15 residues long. V was trimmed by 4 bases and J by 4 bases, leaving 14 bases between them. The germline V gene encodes CDR1 SEHNR and CDR2 FQNEAQ (reference sequence). The CDR3 here is CASSSTGSQGNTIYF. For the CDR3, the DNA is TGTGCCAGCAGCTCTACAGGGAGCCAAGGAAACACCATATATTTT. Drawing the rest from reference TRBV7-9 and TRBJ1-3, the complete variable domain is DTGVSQNPRHKITKRGQNVTFRCDPISEHNRLYWYRQTLGQGPEFLTYFQNEAQLEKSRLLSDRFSAERPKGSFSTLEIQRTEQGDSAMYLCASSSTGSQGNTIYFGEGSWLTVV.

The chain carries TRBV14 and TRBJ1-3; D unclear. V was clipped by 1 base and J by 4 bases, with 8 bases between them. Germline CDR1 is SGHDN and CDR2 is FVKESK. The CDR3 loop spans 14 amino acids. The CDR3 nucleotides are TGTGCCAGCAGCCAAGGGCCGGAGGGAAACACCATATATTTT. It codes for CASSQGPEGNTIYF.

The rearrangement uses TRBV2 and TRBJ2-5; TRBD2 matches at 13 bases. V gave up 4 bases and J gave up 2 bases; unmatched junction bases: 4. CDR1 is SNHLY and CDR2 is FYNNEI in the germline V gene. The CDR3 runs 16 residues. The CDR3 DNA reads as TGTGCCAGCAGTGGGGGACTAGCGGGGCTACAAGAGACCCAGTACTTC. It codes for CASSGGLAGLQETQYF.

Details on this clonotype: Here the CDR3 omits its conserved ending phenylalanine or tryptophan, so a read error is the likely source. This sequence joins TRBV20-1 and TRBJ2-7; TRBD1 aligns across 9 bases. This CDR3 comprises 15 residues. Germline V gene lookup returns CDR1 DFQATT and CDR2 SNEGSKA (reference sequence). J was trimmed by 4 bases and V by 5 bases; bases with no gene match: 12. This CDR3 reads CSAQTGGSTDYEQYS. The CDR3 region has the DNA TGCAGTGCTCAGACAGGGGGATCGACCGATTACGAGCAGTACTCC.

This clonotype was counted at least ten times. This sequence joins TRBV15 and TRBJ1-3; no clear D. CDR1 and CDR2 (germline): LNHNV, YYDKDF (reference sequence). The CDR3 runs to 16 residues. Trimming cost V 2 bases and J 0 bases, with 11 bases left between them. CDR3 region: CATSRNPKSSGNTIYF. In nucleotides, the CDR3 is TGTGCCACCAGCAGAAACCCTAAGAGCTCTGGAAACACCATATATTTT.

This clonotype was picked up many times. This chain links TRBV19 with TRBJ1-1, with TRBD1 as a possible D gene (5 bases). The CDR3 runs 12 residues. V was pared by 2 bases and J by 6 bases, with 7 bases between. In germline, CDR1 is LNHDA, CDR2 SQIVND (reference sequence). DNA of the CDR3: TGTGCCAGTAGTATACAGGGCTCTGAAGCTTTCTTT. Its translation is CASSIQGSEAFF.

This clonotype has only a few counts. It may be a read error: a sequence one base away is much more abundant. V gene TRBV7-6 combines with J gene TRBJ2-7, with D maybe TRBD2 (5 bases). V lost 5 bases and J lost 7, with 15 bases in between. The CDR3 has 13 amino acids. Germline V gene data show CDR1 as SGHVS and CDR2 as FNYEAQ. CDR3 sequence: CASSPLVRDEQYF. The CDR3 DNA sequence: TGTGCCAGCAGCCCCCTTGTCCGGGATGAGCAGTACTTC.

This clonotype was detected many times. The chain combines TRBV9 with TRBJ1-1; TRBD1 is a possible D gene (5 bases). The CDR3 is 13 residues long. Trimming removed 0 bases from V and 6 bases from J, with 9 bases in between. Per the germline V gene, CDR1 is SGDLS and CDR2 is YYNGEE. CDR3 region: CASSVATGPEAFF. CDR3 coding DNA: TGTGCCAGCAGCGTAGCTACGGGGCCTGAAGCTTTCTTT.

The chain links TRBV2 to TRBJ1-5; 7 nucleotides match TRBD1. The CDR3 has 15 residues. The germline CDR1 and CDR2 sequences are SNHLY and FYNNEI. V was pared by 7 bases and J by 4 bases, with 10 bases of the junction left unmatched. CDR3 sequence: CASTTRDRQNQPQHF. CDR3 DNA: TGTGCCAGCACCACCCGGGACAGACAAAATCAGCCCCAGCATTTT.

V and J are TRBV20-1 and TRBJ1-2; 8 positions agree with TRBD1. The V gene end was trimmed by 3 bases and the J gene end by 3 bases; junction bases not matched to a gene: 3. The CDR3 is made up of 13 amino acids. Germline V CDR1 and CDR2: DFQATT, SNEGSKA (reference sequence). The CDR3 DNA is TGCAGTGCTAGTGGGACAGGAGACTATGGCTACACCTTC. Protein: CSASGTGDYGYTF.

The sample holds many counts of this clonotype. V is TRBV11-2 and J is TRBJ2-7, with D tentatively TRBD2 (5 bases). The CDR3 length is 17 residues. The germline V gene encodes CDR1 SGHAT and CDR2 FQNNGV. V lost 4 bases to trimming and J lost 6 bases, with 25 bases between them. The DNA for the CDR3 is TGTGCCAGCAGCTCCCCGCATATAGCGATAATCAGTGGCGAGCAGTACTTC. Protein sequence: CASSSPHIAIISGEQYF. The variable domain in full, completed from reference TRBV11-2 and TRBJ2-7, reads EAGVAQSPRYKIIEKRQSVAFWCNPISGHATLYWYQQILGQGPKLLIQFQNNGVVDDSQLPKDRFSAERLKGVDSTLKIQPAKLEDSAVYLCASSSPHIAIISGEQYFGPGTRLTVT.

The chain couples TRBV12-3 or TRBV12-4 to TRBJ1-1; D is perhaps TRBD1 (5 bases). The CDR3 is made up of 14 amino acids. V lost 5 bases and J 0 bases, leaving 10 bases between the germline ends. The CDR3 is CASSGRVVNTEAFF. Here the CDR3 DNA reads TGTGCCAGCAGTGGCAGGGTGGTGAACACTGAAGCTTTCTTT.

This clonotype turned up a few times. V gene TRBV24-1 combines with J gene TRBJ1-2; perhaps TRBD1 as D (6 bases). Germline CDR1 and CDR2: KGHDR and SFDVKD. This CDR3 region has 14 residues. Trimming shortened V by 4 bases and J by 3 bases, and 11 bases separated the two germline ends. CDR3 DNA sequence: TGTGCCACCAGTGAGCACGGACAGTACTATGGCTACACCTTC. Translation: CATSEHGQYYGYTF.